The clone carrying this T cell receptor beta chain occurred once. Its antigen is as yet unknown. V was clipped by 0 bases and J by 0 bases, with 6 bases between them. Germline CDR1 and CDR2: SGHAT and FQNNGV. This CDR3 contains 15 residues. Naive CD8 populations comprised CD45RO-negative cells positively selected for CCR7, excluding terminally differentiated effector memory CD45RA+ cells. Nashville, Tennessee was home to all donors, who were Caucasian adults. Data came from immunoSEQ multiplex PCR; TCRdb stores just in-frame clones and leaves some out. The repertoire has about 2 million clones, approximately 95% of them found once; the top ten carry under 1.5%. These data originate in a study of shared clonotypes between healthy human individuals. Findings of the study overall: It was observed that roughly 5% of naive CD4 clonotypes were shared across several donors.

The V gene is TRBV11-2, the J gene TRBJ1-3; no clear D. The sequencing input was naive CD8+ T cells sorted from blood. This receptor was taken from a man aged 18 to 30 in good health. The CDR3 here is CASSLDSLSGNTIYF. As DNA, the CDR3 is TGTGCCAGCAGCTTAGACAGCCTCTCTGGAAACACCATATATTTT.